Listed here are 2 T cell receptor beta chains from one sample, sequenced in a study of PD-L1 blockade in urothelial cancer. Profiling relied on immunoSEQ multiplex PCR, and the TCRdb table lists in-frame clones only, not all of them. In the table there are around 45,000 clones, about four fifths of which are singletons. Time point: peripheral blood 6 weeks after treatment start. Source: PBMCs, taken around atezolizumab (anti-PD-L1) treatment. The receptors shown here come from a man between 60 and 75 years old with urothelial cancer.

The chain is built from TRBV10-3 and TRBJ2-1, with TRBD2 matching over 10 bases. V was clipped by 8 bases and J by 4 bases; unmatched bases: 8. Germline V gives CDR1 ENHRY, CDR2 SYGVKD. The length of the CDR3 is 15 residues. CDR3 protein: CAIGPSGGGYNEQFF. The DNA for the CDR3 is TGTGCCATCGGACCTAGCGGGGGCGGATACAATGAGCAGTTCTTC.

This clone was seen only once. V and J are TRBV5-8 and TRBJ2-3, with D uncertain. Germline loops: CDR1 SGHTS, CDR2 YDEGEE. CDR3 length: 14 amino acids. V was clipped by 4 bases and J by 0 bases, with 9 bases between them. CDR3 coding DNA: TGTGCCAGCAGCGACTCCAGAAGCACAGATACGCAGTATTTT. It yields the protein CASSDSRSTDTQYF.